This T cell receptor beta chain is drawn from a study of tumour-infiltrating T cells in Burkitt lymphoma. Study context: Survival, overall and progression-free, tracked with productive clonality.

TCRdb's copy holds only in-frame clones and misses some; the assay was immunoSEQ multiplex PCR. The sample includes 11,000 to 15,000 clones, around a third of them seen just once. Germline-derived CDR1 and CDR2 are SGHAT and FQDESV (reference sequence). With V trimmed by 3 bases and J by 2 bases, 4 bases remained unmatched. CDR3 length: 16 amino acids. The specimen was tumor tissue. The chain carries TRBV11-1 and TRBJ1-5; 10 nucleotides line up with TRBD1. This TCR derives from a human donor with diffuse large B-cell lymphoma. The CDR3 DNA is TGTGCCAGCAGCTTGGTGGACAGGGGGGGCAATCAGCCCCAGCATTTT. It specifies CASSLVDRGGNQPQHF. Drawing the rest from reference TRBV11-1 and TRBJ1-5, the complete variable domain is EAEVAQSPRYKITEKSQAVAFWCDPISGHATLYWYRQILGQGPELLVQFQDESVVDDSQLPKDRFSAERLKGVDSTLKIQPAELGDSAMYLCASSLVDRGGNQPQHFGDGTRLSIL.